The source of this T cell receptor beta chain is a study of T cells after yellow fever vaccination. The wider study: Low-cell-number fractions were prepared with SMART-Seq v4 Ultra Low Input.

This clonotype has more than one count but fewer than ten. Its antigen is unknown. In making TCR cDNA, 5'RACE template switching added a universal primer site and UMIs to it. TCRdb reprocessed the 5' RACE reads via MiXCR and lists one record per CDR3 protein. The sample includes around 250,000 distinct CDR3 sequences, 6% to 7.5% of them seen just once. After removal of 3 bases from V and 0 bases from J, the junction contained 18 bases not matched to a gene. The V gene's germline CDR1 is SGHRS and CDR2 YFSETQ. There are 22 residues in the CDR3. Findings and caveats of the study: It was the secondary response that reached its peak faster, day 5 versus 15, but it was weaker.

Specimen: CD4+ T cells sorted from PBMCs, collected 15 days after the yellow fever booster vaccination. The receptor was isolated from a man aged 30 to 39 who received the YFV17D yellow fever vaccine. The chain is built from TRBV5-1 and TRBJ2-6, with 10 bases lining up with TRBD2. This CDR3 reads CASSSLSHPGTSATSGANVLTF. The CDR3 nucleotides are TGCGCCAGCAGCTCCCTGTCCCACCCCGGGACTAGCGCAACCTCTGGGGCCAACGTCCTGACTTTC.